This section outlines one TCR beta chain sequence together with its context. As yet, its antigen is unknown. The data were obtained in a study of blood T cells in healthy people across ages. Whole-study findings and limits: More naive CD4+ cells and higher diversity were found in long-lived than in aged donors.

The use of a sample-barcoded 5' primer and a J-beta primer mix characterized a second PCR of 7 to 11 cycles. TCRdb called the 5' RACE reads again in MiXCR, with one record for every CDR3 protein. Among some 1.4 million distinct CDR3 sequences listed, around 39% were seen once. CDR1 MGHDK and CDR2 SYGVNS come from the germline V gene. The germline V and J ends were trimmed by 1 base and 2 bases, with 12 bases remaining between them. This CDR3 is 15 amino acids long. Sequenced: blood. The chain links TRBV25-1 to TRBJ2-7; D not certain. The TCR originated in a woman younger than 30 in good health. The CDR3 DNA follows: TGTGCCAGCAGTGAATCCCCAGGAGCAACCTACGAGCAGTACTTC. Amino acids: CASSESPGATYEQYF.